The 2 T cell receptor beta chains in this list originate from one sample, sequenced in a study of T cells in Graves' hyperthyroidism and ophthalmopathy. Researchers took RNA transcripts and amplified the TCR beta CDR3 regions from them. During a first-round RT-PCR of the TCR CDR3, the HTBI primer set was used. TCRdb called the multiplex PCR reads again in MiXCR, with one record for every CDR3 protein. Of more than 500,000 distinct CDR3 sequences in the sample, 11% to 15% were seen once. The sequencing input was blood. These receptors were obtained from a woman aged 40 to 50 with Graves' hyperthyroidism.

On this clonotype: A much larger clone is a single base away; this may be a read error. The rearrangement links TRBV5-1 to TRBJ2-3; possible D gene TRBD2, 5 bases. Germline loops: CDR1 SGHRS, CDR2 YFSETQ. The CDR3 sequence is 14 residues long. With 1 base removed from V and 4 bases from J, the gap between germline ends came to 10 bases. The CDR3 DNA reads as TGCGCCAGCAGCTTGACTAGTGGCGCAGATACGCAGTATTTT. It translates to CASSLTSGADTQYF.

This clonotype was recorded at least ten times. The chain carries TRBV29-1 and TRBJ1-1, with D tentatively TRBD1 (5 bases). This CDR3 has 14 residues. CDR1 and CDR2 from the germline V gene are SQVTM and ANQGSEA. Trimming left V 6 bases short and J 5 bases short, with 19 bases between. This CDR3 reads CSVLGGGSVTEAFF. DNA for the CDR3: TGCAGCGTGCTTGGGGGGGGAAGTGTTACTGAAGCTTTCTTT.